Listed here is a single T cell receptor beta chain. Its antigen is as yet unknown. Patients were excluded for uncontrolled infection, other autoimmune disease, pregnancy or lactation. The data derive from a study of T cells in Graves' hyperthyroidism and ophthalmopathy. J gave up 5 bases and V 1 base, and 9 bases lay outside the gene matches. The CDR3 contains 16 residues. Per the germline V gene, CDR1 is LGHNA and CDR2 is YNFKEQ. Study-level results: Before onset, by a median of approximately 6.8 months, the model predicted ophthalmopathy.

RNA transcripts provided the source from which TCR beta CDR3 regions were amplified. HTBI primers drove first-round RT-PCR of the TCR CDR3. One entry per CDR3 protein, called by TCRdb with MiXCR from the multiplex PCR reads. The sample holds about 600,000 distinct CDR3 sequences, approximately 15% seen once. J is TRBJ2-5 and V is TRBV4-2; 8 bases are a match to TRBD2. The sequenced sample consisted of blood. The clonotype originates from a woman aged 18-30 years with Graves' ophthalmopathy. DNA of the CDR3: TGTGCCAGCAGCCAAGGCACGGGAGGGCCAGGGGAGACCCAGTACTTC. This sequence encodes CASSQGTGGPGETQYF.